Each of the 11 T cell receptor beta chains below was sequenced from the same sample in a study of T cell responses to AZD1222 COVID-19 vaccine (dated by TCRdb to about 2021). Receptor libraries were prepared by the immunoSEQ multiplex PCR assay. Entries here come from immuneACCESS through TCRdb and include only in-frame sequences with V and J called. Some clones fail to appear in such tables; in the studies checked, an unresolved V gene covers under half of the shortfall, and the cause of the remainder is unknown. This sample gives 120,000 or so clones in total; roughly 88% of them show up just once. About 27% of the sample belongs to the ten largest clones. The time point tag for this specimen amounts to: about 28 days (+/-7) after the second vaccine dose. This specimen was peripheral blood, taken 28 days after the second AZD1222 dose. Receptors were obtained from an adult who received the AZD1222 COVID-19 vaccine.

The chain uses TRBV10-3 and TRBJ2-7; 9 nucleotides align to TRBD1. Germline V gene lookup returns CDR1 ENHRY and CDR2 SYGVKD. The CDR3 has 15 residues. J gave up 0 bases and V 8 bases, and 8 bases lay outside the gene matches. The CDR3 DNA is TGTGCCATCCGTCTTGGGACAGGGATCTCCTACGAGCAGTACTTC. It translates to CAIRLGTGISYEQYF.

This clone was recorded a few times. The chain couples TRBV7-2 to TRBJ1-3; D is ambiguous. This CDR3 has 16 amino acids. Per germline, CDR1 SGHTA and CDR2 FQGNSA. The ends were cut back, 2 bases at V and 0 bases at J, with 11 bases in the middle. For the CDR3, the DNA is TGTGCCAGCAGCTTATACGCGGGCCTCTCTGGAAACACCATATATTTT. Residues: CASSLYAGLSGNTIYF.

The chain employs TRBV5-4 and TRBJ1-2; D is perhaps TRBD1 (5 bases). There are 13 residues in the CDR3. The V gene's germline CDR1 is SGHNT and CDR2 YYREEE (reference sequence). The V gene lost 2 bases and the J gene lost 8 bases, with 13 bases spanning the gap. The CDR3 here is CASSFGTAFGYTF. CDR3 coding DNA: TGTGCCAGCAGCTTTGGGACGGCGTTCGGCTACACCTTC.

The rearrangement uses TRBV9 and TRBJ2-7; tentative D call: TRBD2 (5 bases). The CDR3 is 13 amino acids. Germline CDR1 is SGDLS and CDR2 is YYNGEE. V lost 0 bases and J lost 6, with 10 bases in between. The DNA of the CDR3 is TGTGCCAGCAGCGTAGGGCCGGGGAGCGAGCAGTACTTC. Its protein is CASSVGPGSEQYF.

The V gene is TRBV5-5, the J gene TRBJ1-1; D uncertain. V was clipped by 2 bases and J by 8 bases, with 22 bases between them. Per germline, CDR1 SGHKS and CDR2 YYEKEE (reference sequence). This CDR3 is 16 amino acids long. The CDR3 DNA reads TGTGCCAGCAGCTTAAGTCGAATTGAAGTAAGATACGAAGCTTTCTTT. It translates to CASSLSRIEVRYEAFF.

The J gene is TRBJ1-2, the V gene TRBV6-5; 7 bases map to TRBD1. Germline-derived CDR1 and CDR2 are MNHEY and SVGAGI. V lost 2 bases, J lost 8 bases, and 2 bases stayed unmatched. This CDR3 is 12 amino acids long. CDR3 sequence reads: CASSYDRDGYTF. CDR3 DNA sequence: TGTGCCAGCAGTTACGACAGGGACGGCTACACCTTC.

The chain recombines TRBV7-8 with TRBJ1-5; D is unresolved. CDR1 SGHVS and CDR2 FQNEAQ come from the germline V gene. Trimming took off 2 bases at V and 7 bases at J, with 9 bases between the two ends. CDR3 length equals 13 residues. The CDR3 here is CASSLRAGQPQHF. For the CDR3, the DNA is TGTGCCAGCAGCTTAAGGGCAGGCCAGCCCCAGCATTTT.

V is TRBV6-5 and J is TRBJ1-5; D ambiguous. Looked up from germline, CDR1 is MNHEY and CDR2 is SVGAGI. The CDR3 loop spans 15 amino acids. Trimming left V 6 bases short and J 0 bases short, with 12 bases between. The CDR3: CASSLGYDSNQPQHF. CDR3 coding DNA: TGTGCCAGCAGCCTGGGTTATGATAGCAATCAGCCCCAGCATTTT.

This chain connects TRBV7-3 to TRBJ2-5, with 9 nucleotides matching TRBD2. Trimming at V came to 1 base and at J to 5 bases, leaving 8 bases not matched to a gene. The germline gives CDR1 SGHTA, CDR2 FQGTGA. This CDR3 comprises 16 residues. The CDR3 nucleotides read TGTGCCAGCAGCTTAAACGCGGGGGGGCCCCTGGAGACCCAGTACTTC. Encoded protein: CASSLNAGGPLETQYF.

The chain is built from TRBV6-5 and TRBJ1-5; perhaps TRBD1 as D (5 bases). Germline CDR1 is MNHEY and CDR2 is SVGAGI. Trimming cost V 0 bases and J 8 bases, with 14 bases left between them. CDR3 length equals 15 residues. The CDR3 sequence: CASSYSIDSPKPQHF. CDR3 bases: TGTGCCAGCAGTTACTCGATCGACAGTCCAAAGCCCCAGCATTTT.

The chain combines TRBV11-2 with TRBJ2-3; no firm D call. The CDR3 contains 11 residues. The V and J ends lost 3 bases and 8 bases respectively, with 6 bases between them. CDR1 SGHAT and CDR2 FQNNGV come from the germline V gene. The CDR3 region has the DNA TGTGCCAGCAGCTTTAAGGGTACGCAGTATTTT. This gives the protein CASSFKGTQYF.